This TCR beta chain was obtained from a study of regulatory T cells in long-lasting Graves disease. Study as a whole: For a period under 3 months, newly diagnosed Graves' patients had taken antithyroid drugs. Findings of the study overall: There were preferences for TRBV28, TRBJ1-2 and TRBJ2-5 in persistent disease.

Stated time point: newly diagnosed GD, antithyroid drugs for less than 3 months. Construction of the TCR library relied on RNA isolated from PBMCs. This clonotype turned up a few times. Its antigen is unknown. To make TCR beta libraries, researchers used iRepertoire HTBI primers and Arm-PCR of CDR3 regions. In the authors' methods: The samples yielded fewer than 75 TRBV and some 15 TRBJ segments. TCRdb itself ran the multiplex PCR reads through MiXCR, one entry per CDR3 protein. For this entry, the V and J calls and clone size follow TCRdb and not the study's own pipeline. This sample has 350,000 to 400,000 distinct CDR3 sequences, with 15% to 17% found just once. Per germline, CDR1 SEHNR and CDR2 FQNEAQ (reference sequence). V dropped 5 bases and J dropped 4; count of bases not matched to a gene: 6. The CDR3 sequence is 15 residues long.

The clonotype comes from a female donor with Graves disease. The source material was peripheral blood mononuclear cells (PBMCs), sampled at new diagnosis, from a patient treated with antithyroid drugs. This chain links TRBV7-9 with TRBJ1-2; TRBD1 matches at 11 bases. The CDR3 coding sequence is TGTGCCAGCAGCACTGGGACAGGGGGTCTCTATGGCTACACCTTC. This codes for CASSTGTGGLYGYTF.